The 17 T cell receptor beta chains reported below all come from one sample, sequenced in a study of human T cells and chemical hapten exposure. MiXCR was run by TCRdb on the RACE reads, yielding one entry per CDR3 protein. In the table there are 150,000 to 200,000 distinct CDR3 sequences, about 14% of which are singletons. As to time point: patch test 1, 2 weeks after DPC sensitization. Treatment reported: therapeutic diphenylcyclopropenone sensitization with weekly scalp DPC. The sequencing here drew on whole blood, taken in connection with sensitization to the hapten diphenylcyclopropenone (DPC). These receptors originate from a woman aged 25 to 39 with alopecia areata. Some clones in this sample may be carry-over from other donors' samples.

This clonotype was counted many times. This chain uses TRBV7-3 with TRBJ2-1; 8 bases map to TRBD2. CDR3 size: 15 residues. Germline V lookup: CDR1 SGHTA, CDR2 FQGTGA. The V and J ends lost 5 bases and 7 bases, in that order; junction bases with no gene match: 10. CDR3 in amino acids: CASSPIAGTGNEQFF. CDR3 in DNA: TGTGCCAGCAGCCCTATAGCGGGGACTGGGAATGAGCAGTTCTTC.

This clonotype was detected a few times. V gene TRBV5-4 combines with J gene TRBJ1-1; D is unresolved. The CDR3 extends over 13 amino acids. The V gene's germline CDR1 is SGHNT and CDR2 YYREEE (reference sequence). V lost 2 bases, J lost 8 bases, and 13 bases lay in between. The chain's CDR3 is CASSFGRATEAFF. In DNA, the CDR3 is TGTGCCAGCAGCTTCGGAAGGGCGACGGAAGCTTTCTTT. Full variable domain (outside the CDR3, taken from reference TRBV5-4 and TRBJ1-1): ETGVTQSPTHLIKTRGQQVTLRCSSQSGHNTVSWYQQALGQGPQFIFQYYREEENGRGNFPPRFSGLQFPNYSSELNVNALELDDSALYLCASSFGRATEAFFGQGTRLTVV.

The chain couples TRBV7-2 to TRBJ1-2; 8 bases map to TRBD1. Per germline, CDR1 SGHTA and CDR2 FQGNSA. The junction had 9 bases not matched to a gene; V was cut back by 5 bases and J by 4 bases. CDR3 length: 15 residues. This chain's CDR3 is CASSTSDRGSYGYTF. The CDR3 DNA is TGTGCCAGCAGCACCAGTGACAGGGGCAGCTATGGCTACACCTTC.

The chain couples TRBV9 to TRBJ2-1; D possibly uses TRBD1 or TRBD2 (5 bases each). The germline V gene encodes CDR1 SGDLS and CDR2 YYNGEE. V was shortened by 0 bases and J by 3 bases, with 10 bases between the two germline ends. CDR3 length: 15 residues. Written as DNA, the CDR3 is TGTGCCAGCAGCGTAGTGGGGGATCGCTACAATGAGCAGTTCTTC. Its protein is CASSVVGDRYNEQFF.

This clonotype was seen repeatedly, ten times or more. The chain is built from TRBV7-3 and TRBJ2-2; TRBD2 matches 7 bases. The junction had 0 bases not matched to a gene; V was cut back by 0 bases and J by 5 bases. The CDR3 covers 14 residues. The germline gives CDR1 SGHTA, CDR2 FQGTGA. The CDR3 sequence: CASSLTAGTGELFF. CDR3 nucleotide sequence: TGTGCCAGCAGCTTAACAGCGGGGACCGGGGAGCTGTTTTTT.

As DNA, the CDR3 is TGTGCCAGCAGCTTAGTCACTAGCGGGAACCACGAGCAGTACTTC. This gives the protein CASSLVTSGNHEQYF. The genes are TRBV7-2 and TRBJ2-7; 10 bases are a match to TRBD2. Germline V gives CDR1 SGHTA, CDR2 FQGNSA. Germline trimming cut 1 base from V and 5 bases from J; bases unmatched to any gene: 5. The CDR3 covers 15 residues.

This sequence joins TRBV10-3 and TRBJ2-5, with D unresolved. The CDR3 length is 14 residues. The V end lost 5 bases, the J end lost 5 bases, and 15 bases lay between the germline ends. CDR1 ENHRY and CDR2 SYGVKD come from the germline V gene. CDR3 protein: CAISTGPARETQYF. The CDR3 DNA sequence: TGTGCCATCAGTACGGGCCCCGCCAGGGAGACCCAGTACTTC.

The chain carries TRBV7-9 and TRBJ2-1; 9 bases fit TRBD2. In germline, CDR1 is SEHNR, CDR2 FQNEAQ (reference sequence). The trim removed 5 bases at V and 6 bases at J, leaving 11 bases unmatched. This CDR3 has 16 residues. CDR3: CASSPWGGRAANEQFF. CDR3 nucleotides: TGTGCCAGCAGCCCCTGGGGCGGGAGGGCCGCCAATGAGCAGTTCTTC.

The chain joins TRBV28 to TRBJ2-1; no reliable D call. CDR1 and CDR2 (germline): MDHEN, SYDVKM. The ends were cut back, 7 bases at V and 8 bases at J, with 27 bases in the middle. The CDR3 is made up of 17 amino acids. Written as DNA, the CDR3 is TGTGCCAGCATCTCAGGCTGGATGTTATCGGAATCCGATGAGCAGTTCTTC. This codes for CASISGWMLSESDEQFF.

The chain carries TRBV18 and TRBJ2-1; D not resolved. Trimming shortened V by 0 bases and J by 5 bases, and 8 bases separated the two germline ends. CDR1 and CDR2 from the germline V gene are KGHSH and LQKENI. The CDR3 spans 14 residues. CDR3 in DNA: TGTGCCAGCTCACCACCCAATGGAGACAATGAGCAGTTCTTC. Translated, it gives CASSPPNGDNEQFF. Complete variable domain (other parts from reference TRBV18 and TRBJ2-1): NAGVMQNPRHLVRRRGQEARLRCSPMKGHSHVYWYRQLPEEGLKFMVYLQKENIIDESGMPKERFSAEFPKEGPSILRIQQVVRGDSAAYFCASSPPNGDNEQFFGPGTRLTVL.

This clonotype was seen repeatedly, ten times or more. This chain joins TRBV9 and TRBJ1-4, with TRBD1 as a possible D gene (5 bases). CDR1 is SGDLS and CDR2 is YYNGEE in the germline V gene. Between the trimmed V and J ends, which lost 0 bases and 4 bases, there was a span of 10 bases. This CDR3 has 15 amino acids. This CDR3 is CASSVDQGFNEKLFF. In DNA, the CDR3 is TGTGCCAGCAGCGTAGATCAGGGATTTAATGAAAAACTGTTTTTT.

This clonotype was counted ten times or more. The rearrangement joins TRBV11-1 to TRBJ2-1, with D perhaps assigned TRBD1 or TRBD2 (5 bases each). This CDR3 spans 15 amino acids. V gave up 6 bases and J gave up 4 bases, with 16 bases separating them. Germline CDR1 is SGHAT and CDR2 is FQDESV (reference sequence). CDR3 coding DNA: TGTGCCAGCAGTTTACGAGGGGTTCTATACAATGAGCAGTTCTTC. This codes for CASSLRGVLYNEQFF.

The chain links TRBV29-1 to TRBJ2-3; D call uncertain. Trimming cost V 5 bases and J 0 bases, with 9 bases left between them. CDR1 is SQVTM and CDR2 is ANQGSEA in the germline V gene. This CDR3 spans 13 amino acids. DNA for the CDR3: TGCAGCGTTATCATTGCTAGCACAGATACGCAGTATTTT. Translating it yields CSVIIASTDTQYF.

This chain links TRBV6-5 with TRBJ1-2; the D is unclear. Looked up from germline, CDR1 is MNHEY and CDR2 is SVGAGI. Trimming pared 7 bases from V and 2 bases from J, leaving 17 bases between. The CDR3 is 15 amino acids. For the CDR3, the DNA is TGTGCCAGCACCCCCCTCGTGCAGAAGAACTATGGCTACACCTTC. Translating it yields CASTPLVQKNYGYTF.

V and J are TRBV7-3 and TRBJ1-6; D is uncertain. The CDR3 runs 13 residues. Germline loops: CDR1 SGHTA, CDR2 FQGTGA. The germline V and J ends were trimmed by 10 bases and 5 bases, with 12 bases remaining between them. The CDR3 region has the DNA TGTGCCACCAGTTCGGGGAATAATTCACCCCTCCACTTT. The encoded protein is CATSSGNNSPLHF.

This clonotype showed up just a few times. V usage is TRBV24-1 and J usage is TRBJ2-3; TRBD2 matches 8 bases. This CDR3 has 14 amino acids. Germline loops: CDR1 KGHDR, CDR2 SFDVKD. Germline trimming cut 6 bases from V and 2 bases from J; bases unmatched to any gene: 3. CDR3 nucleotides: TGTGCCACCAGTACACTAGCGGACACAGATACGCAGTATTTT. Encoded protein: CATSTLADTDTQYF.

This clonotype occurred a few times. The chain's CDR3 is CASSLELGSGEKLFF. CDR3 in DNA: TGTGCCAGCAGCTTGGAGCTCGGGAGTGGTGAAAAACTGTTTTTT. J is TRBJ1-4 and V is TRBV5-5, with D hard to call. This CDR3 is 15 amino acids long. The V end lost 0 bases, the J end lost 7 bases, and 13 bases lay between the germline ends. Germline V gene data show CDR1 as SGHKS and CDR2 as YYEKEE (reference sequence).